Described below is a single TCR beta chain sequence and its context. Its specificity is not known. This entry is derived from a study of T cell responses to AZD1222 COVID-19 vaccine. Study-level findings and limits: No repertoire was sampled before or during the peak T cell response, only after it.

The assay was immunoSEQ multiplex PCR, and TCRdb's table has in-frame clones only and misses some. The sample holds tens of thousands of clones, about 91% seen once. CDR1 and CDR2 (germline): SGHTA, FQGNSA. Trimming cost V 1 base and J 8 bases, with 11 bases left between them. The length of the CDR3 is 13 residues. The clonotype originates from an adult who received the MenACWY meningococcal vaccine as a control. The sample here was peripheral blood, taken 28 days after the second dose of the MenACWY control vaccine. The chain recombines TRBV7-2 with TRBJ1-2, with a weak D call TRBD1 (5 bases). CDR3 sequence reads: CASSLDTGGGYTF. In DNA, the CDR3 is TGTGCCAGCAGCTTAGATACCGGGGGGGGCTACACCTTC.